The present T cell receptor (beta chain) was sequenced within a study of blood T cell repertoires in COVID-19. Overall study: The study drew acute and convalescent COVID-19 samples from the United States, Italy and Spain.

Profiled with immunoSEQ multiplex PCR; TCRdb holds only in-frame clones, not every one. The sample lists around 170,000 clones, under 80% seen once, with about 3% in the top ten. The origin of this receptor is a woman over 75 with acute or convalescent COVID-19. Sequencing used peripheral blood.

The CDR3 bases are TGTGCCAGCAGCTTTGACAAGTCCTACGAGCAGTACTTC. This codes for CASSFDKSYEQYF. V and J are TRBV7-2 and TRBJ2-7; D is ambiguous. Trimming took off 3 bases at V and 1 base at J, with 7 bases between the two ends. CDR1 SGHTA and CDR2 FQGNSA come from the germline V gene. The length of the CDR3 is 13 residues. Looking up the rest from reference TRBV7-2 and TRBJ2-7 gives the full variable domain: GAGVSQSPSNKVTEKGKDVELRCDPISGHTALYWYRQSLGQGLEFLIYFQGNSAPDKSGLPSDRFSAERTGGSVSTLTIQRTQQEDSAVYLCASSFDKSYEQYFGPGTRLTVT.